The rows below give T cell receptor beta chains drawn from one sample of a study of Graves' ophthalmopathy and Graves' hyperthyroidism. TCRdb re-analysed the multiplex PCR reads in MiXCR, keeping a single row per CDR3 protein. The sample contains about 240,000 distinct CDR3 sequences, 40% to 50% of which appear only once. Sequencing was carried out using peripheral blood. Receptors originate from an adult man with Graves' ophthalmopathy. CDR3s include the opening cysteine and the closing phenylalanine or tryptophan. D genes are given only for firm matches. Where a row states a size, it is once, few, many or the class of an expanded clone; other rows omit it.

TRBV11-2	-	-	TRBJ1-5	TGTGCCAGCAGCTTAGGGAGGGGTCCTTATCAGCCCCAGCATTTT	CASSLGRGPYQPQHF
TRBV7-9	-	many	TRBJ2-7	TGTGCCAGCAGCCCCCGGGCGTCCCAGGGGGGACTTTACGAGCAGTACTTC	CASSPRASQGGLYEQYF
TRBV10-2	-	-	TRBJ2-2	TGCGCCAGCAAGGGAAGGTTAGACACCGGGGAGCTGTTTTTT	CASKGRLDTGELFF
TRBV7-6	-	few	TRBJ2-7	TGTGCCAGCAGCTCCCCCGACGGAACCTACGAGCAGTACTTC	CASSSPDGTYEQYF
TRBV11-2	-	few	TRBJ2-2	TGTGCCAGCAGCTTATCCGGTACCGGGGAGCTGTTTTTT	CASSLSGTGELFF
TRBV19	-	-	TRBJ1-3	TGTGCCAGTAGTATGGCACTCTACGGAAACACCATATATTTT	CASSMALYGNTIYF
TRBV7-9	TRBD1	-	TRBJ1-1	TGTGCCAGCAGCGAACAACATAGGACAGGAGCTTTCTTT	CASSEQHRTGAFF
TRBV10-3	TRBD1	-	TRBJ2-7	TGTGCCACCTGGGACAGGGGCGACCCATCGTCCTACGAGCAGTACTTC	CATWDRGDPSSYEQYF
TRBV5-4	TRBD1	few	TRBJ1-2	TGTGCCAGCAGCGGGGGACAGGGGCCCTTAGGATCCACCTTC	CASSGGQGPLGSTF
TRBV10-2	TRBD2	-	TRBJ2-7	TGCGCCAGCAGTGATTTGCGGGAGGGCCACTACGAGCAGTACTTC	CASSDLREGHYEQYF
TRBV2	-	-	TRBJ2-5	TGTGCCAGCATTGTTTTGGGGACCCAGTACTTC	CASIVLGTQYF
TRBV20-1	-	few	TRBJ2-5	TGCAGTGCTAGAGGTGGGGCCCAAGAGACCCAGTACTTC	CSARGGAQETQYF
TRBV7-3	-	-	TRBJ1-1	TGTGCCAGCAGCTTAAATTCTCTGGTCAGAGAGAACACTGAAGCTCTCTTT	CASSLNSLVRENTEALF
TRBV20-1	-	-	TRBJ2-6	TGCAGTGCTAGACCGGACCTAACTGGGGCCAACGTCCTGACTTTC	CSARPDLTGANVLTF
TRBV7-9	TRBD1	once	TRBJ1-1	TGTGCCAGCAGCGGCGGGACAGGGGGCTCATGGAGAACTTTCTTT	CASSGGTGGSWRTFF
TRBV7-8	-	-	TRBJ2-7	TGTGCCAGCAGCTTAGGTTTTGGAGGGACCTACGAGCAGTACTTC	CASSLGFGGTYEQYF
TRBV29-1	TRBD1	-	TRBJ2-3	TGCAGCGTCGAGAGGACAGGGGGCACAGATACGCAGTATTTT	CSVERTGGTDTQYF
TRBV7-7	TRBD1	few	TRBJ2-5	TGTGCTAGCAGCTCCGGGACAGGGATCCAAGAGACCCAGTACTTC	CASSSGTGIQETQYF
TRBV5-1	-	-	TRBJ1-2	TGCGCCAGCAGCGAAGGACCGTCTGGAGGCTATGGCTACACCTTC	CASSEGPSGGYGYTF
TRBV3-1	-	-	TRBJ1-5	TGTGCCAGCAGCCAAGGGCAGGCTCAGCCCCAGCATTTT	CASSQGQAQPQHF
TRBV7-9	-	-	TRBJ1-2	TGTGCCAGCAGAGGGGGGCCTAACTATGGCTACACCTTC	CASRGGPNYGYTF
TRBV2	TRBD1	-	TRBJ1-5	TGTGCCAGCAGTATGTCCCGGACAGGGGACCCCCTGGTCTGGGATCAGCCCCAGCATTTT	CASSMSRTGDPLVWDQPQHF
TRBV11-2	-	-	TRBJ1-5	TGTGCCAGCAGCTTAGCGAACCATCAGCCCCAGCATTTT	CASSLANHQPQHF
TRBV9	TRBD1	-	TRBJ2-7	TGTGCCAGCAGTCACTTGCAGGGGGACGAGCAGTACTTC	CASSHLQGDEQYF
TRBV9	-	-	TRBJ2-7	TGTGCCAGCAGCACCTCGGCGGGCCCCTACGAGCAGTACTTC	CASSTSAGPYEQYF
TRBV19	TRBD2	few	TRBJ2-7	TGTGCCAGTAGTATGCGGGGGGCCCCCTACGAGCAGTACTTC	CASSMRGAPYEQYF
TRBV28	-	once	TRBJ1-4	TGTGCCAGCAGTACTGAGGGCAGTTCCTTT	CASSTEGSSF
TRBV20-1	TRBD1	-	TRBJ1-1	TGCAGTGCTAACCCGGGACAGGGGACGTTCACTGAAGCTTTCTTT	CSANPGQGTFTEAFF
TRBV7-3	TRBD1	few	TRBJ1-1	TGTGCCAGCAGCTACCCGGGACAGTGGGCTGAAGCTTTCTTT	CASSYPGQWAEAFF
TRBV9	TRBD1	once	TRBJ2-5	TGTGCCAGCAGCCGGACAGGGGCCCAAGAGACCCAGTACTTC	CASSRTGAQETQYF
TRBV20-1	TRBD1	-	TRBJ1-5	TGCAGTGCTAGACTTGGACAGGGGGGAAATCAGCCCCAGCATTTT	CSARLGQGGNQPQHF
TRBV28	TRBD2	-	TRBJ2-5	TGTGCCAGCAGTTTATCGCGGGGGGAAGAGACCCAGTACTTC	CASSLSRGEETQYF
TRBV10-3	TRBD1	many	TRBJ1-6	TGTGCCATCAGGGGGGGACAGGGGGTGAATTCACCCCTCCACTTT	CAIRGGQGVNSPLHF
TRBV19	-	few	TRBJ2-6	TGTGCCAGTACCATAGGGGTTTCCAACGTCCTGACTTTC	CASTIGVSNVLTF
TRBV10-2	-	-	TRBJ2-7	TGCGCCAGCAGTGAAGAGCACCCCGACGAGCAGTACTTC	CASSEEHPDEQYF